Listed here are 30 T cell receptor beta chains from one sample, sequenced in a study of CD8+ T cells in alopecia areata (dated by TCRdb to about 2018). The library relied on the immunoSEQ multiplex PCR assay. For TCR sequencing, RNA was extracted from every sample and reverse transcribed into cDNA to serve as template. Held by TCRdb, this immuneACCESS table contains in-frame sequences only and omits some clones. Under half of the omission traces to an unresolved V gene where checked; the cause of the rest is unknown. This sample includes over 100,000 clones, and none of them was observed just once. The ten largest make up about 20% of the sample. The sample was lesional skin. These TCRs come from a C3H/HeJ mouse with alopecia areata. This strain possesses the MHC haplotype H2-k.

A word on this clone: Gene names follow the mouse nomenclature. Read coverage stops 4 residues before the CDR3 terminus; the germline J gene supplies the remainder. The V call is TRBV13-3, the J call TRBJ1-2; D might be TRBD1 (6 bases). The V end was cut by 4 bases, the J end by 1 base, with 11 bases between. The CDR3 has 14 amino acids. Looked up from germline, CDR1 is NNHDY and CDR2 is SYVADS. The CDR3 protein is CASSTGQKNSDYTF. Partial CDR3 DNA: TGTGCCAGCAGTACGGGACAAAAAAACTCC.

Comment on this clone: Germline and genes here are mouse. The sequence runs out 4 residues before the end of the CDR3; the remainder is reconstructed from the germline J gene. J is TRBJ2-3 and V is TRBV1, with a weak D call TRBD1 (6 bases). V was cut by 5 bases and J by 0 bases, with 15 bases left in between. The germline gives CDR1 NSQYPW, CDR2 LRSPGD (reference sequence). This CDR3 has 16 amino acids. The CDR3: CTCSTRDKTSAETLYF. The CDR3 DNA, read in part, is TGCACCTGCAGTACCCGGGACAAAACTAGTGCAGAA.

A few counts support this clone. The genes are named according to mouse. CDR3 sequence: CASSRDSLNSDYTF. The covered CDR3 bases are TGTGCCAGCAGCCGGGACAGTCTAAACTCC. J is TRBJ1-2 and V is TRBV13-3, with 7 bases matching TRBD1. Coverage ceases 4 residues before the CDR3 finishes, and the germline J gene fills in the end. The germline V gene encodes CDR1 NNHDY and CDR2 SYVADS. V was pared by 5 bases and J by 1 base, with 5 bases of the junction left unmatched. The CDR3 is 14 residues long.

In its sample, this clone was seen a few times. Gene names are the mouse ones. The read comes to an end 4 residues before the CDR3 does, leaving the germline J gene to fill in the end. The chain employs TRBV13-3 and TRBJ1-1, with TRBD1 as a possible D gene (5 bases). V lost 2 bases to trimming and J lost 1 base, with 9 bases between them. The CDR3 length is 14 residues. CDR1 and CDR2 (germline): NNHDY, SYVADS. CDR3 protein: CASSERGRNTEVFF. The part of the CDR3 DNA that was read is TGTGCCAGCAGTGAGAGGGGTAGGAACACA.

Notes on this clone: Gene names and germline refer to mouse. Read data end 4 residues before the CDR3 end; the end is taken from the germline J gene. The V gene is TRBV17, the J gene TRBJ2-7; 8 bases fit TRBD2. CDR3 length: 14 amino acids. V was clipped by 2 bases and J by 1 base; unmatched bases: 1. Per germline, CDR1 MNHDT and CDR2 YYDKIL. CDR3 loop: CASSRMGGSYEQYF. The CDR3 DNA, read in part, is TGTGCTAGCAGTAGAATGGGGGGGTCCTAT. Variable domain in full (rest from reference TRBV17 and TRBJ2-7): DTTVKQNPRYKLARVGKPVNLICSQTMNHDTMYWYQKKPNQAPKLLLFYYDKILNREADTFEKFQSSRPNNSFCSLYIGSAGLEYSAMYLCASSRMGGSYEQYFGPGTRLTVL.

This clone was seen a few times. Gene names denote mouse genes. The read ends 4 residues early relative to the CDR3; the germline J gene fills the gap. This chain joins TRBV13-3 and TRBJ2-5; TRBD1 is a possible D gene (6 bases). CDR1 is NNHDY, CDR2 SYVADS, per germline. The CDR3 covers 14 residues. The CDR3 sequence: CASSGTEREDTQYF. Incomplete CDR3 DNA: TGTGCCAGCAGTGGGACAGAGAGAGAAGAC.

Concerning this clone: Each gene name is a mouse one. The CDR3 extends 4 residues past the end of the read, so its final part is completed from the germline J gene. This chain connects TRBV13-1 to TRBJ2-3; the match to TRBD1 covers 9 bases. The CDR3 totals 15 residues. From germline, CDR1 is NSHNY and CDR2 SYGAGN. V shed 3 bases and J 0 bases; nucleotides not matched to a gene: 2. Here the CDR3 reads CASSGQGESAETLYF. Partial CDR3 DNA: TGTGCCAGCAGTGGACAGGGGGAGAGTGCAGAA.

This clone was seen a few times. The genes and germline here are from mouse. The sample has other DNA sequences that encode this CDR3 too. Here the CDR3 reads CASSTDWGPYEQYF. The part of the CDR3 DNA that was read is TGTGCCAGCAGCACCGACTGGGGGCCTTAT. V gene TRBV19 combines with J gene TRBJ2-7, with 9 bases matching TRBD2. The read stops 4 residues short of the end of the CDR3; the missing end is completed from the germline J gene. The germline gives CDR1 FNHDT, CDR2 SITEND (reference sequence). This CDR3 is built from 14 residues.

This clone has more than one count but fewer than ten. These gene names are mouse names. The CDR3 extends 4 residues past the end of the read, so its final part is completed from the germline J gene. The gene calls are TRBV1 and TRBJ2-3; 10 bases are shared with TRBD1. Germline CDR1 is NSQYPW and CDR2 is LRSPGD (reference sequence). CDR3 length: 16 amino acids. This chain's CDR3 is CTCSADLRTGGETLYF. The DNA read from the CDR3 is TGCACCTGCAGTGCAGATCTGAGGACAGGGGGAGAA.

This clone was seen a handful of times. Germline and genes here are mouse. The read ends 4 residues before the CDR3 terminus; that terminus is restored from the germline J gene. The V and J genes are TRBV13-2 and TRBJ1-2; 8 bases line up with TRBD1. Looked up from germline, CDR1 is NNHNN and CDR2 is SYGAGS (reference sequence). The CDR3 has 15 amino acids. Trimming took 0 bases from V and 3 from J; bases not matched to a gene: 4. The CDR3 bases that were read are TGTGCCAGCGGTGATGCCTCAGGGGGCGACTCC. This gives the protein CASGDASGGDS. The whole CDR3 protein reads CASGDASGGDSDYTF.

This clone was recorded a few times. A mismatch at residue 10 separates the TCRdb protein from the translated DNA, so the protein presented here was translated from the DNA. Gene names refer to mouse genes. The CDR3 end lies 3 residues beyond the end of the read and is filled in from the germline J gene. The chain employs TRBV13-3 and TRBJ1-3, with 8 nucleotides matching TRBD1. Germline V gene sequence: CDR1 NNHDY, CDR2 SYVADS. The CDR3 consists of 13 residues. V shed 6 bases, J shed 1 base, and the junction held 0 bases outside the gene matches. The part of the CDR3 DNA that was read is TGTGCCAGCACAGGGGGCTCTGGAAATACG. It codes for CASTGGSGNT. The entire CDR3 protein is CASTGGSGNTLYF.

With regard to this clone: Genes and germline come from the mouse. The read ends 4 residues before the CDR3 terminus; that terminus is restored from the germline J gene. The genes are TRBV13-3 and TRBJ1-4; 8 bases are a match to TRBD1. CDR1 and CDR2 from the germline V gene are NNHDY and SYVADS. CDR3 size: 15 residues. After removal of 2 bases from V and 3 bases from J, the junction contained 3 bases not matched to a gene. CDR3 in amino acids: CASSEQGGPNERLFF. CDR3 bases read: TGTGCCAGCAGTGAACAGGGGGGACCCAACGAA.

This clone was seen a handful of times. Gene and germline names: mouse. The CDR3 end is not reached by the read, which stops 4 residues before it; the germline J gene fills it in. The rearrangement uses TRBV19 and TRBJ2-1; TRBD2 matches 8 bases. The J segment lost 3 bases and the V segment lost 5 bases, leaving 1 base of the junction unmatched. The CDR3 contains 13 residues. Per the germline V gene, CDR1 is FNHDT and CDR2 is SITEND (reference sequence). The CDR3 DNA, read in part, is TGTGCCAGCAGGGGGGGGCGCTATGCT. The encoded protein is CASRGGRYA. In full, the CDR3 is CASRGGRYAEQFF.

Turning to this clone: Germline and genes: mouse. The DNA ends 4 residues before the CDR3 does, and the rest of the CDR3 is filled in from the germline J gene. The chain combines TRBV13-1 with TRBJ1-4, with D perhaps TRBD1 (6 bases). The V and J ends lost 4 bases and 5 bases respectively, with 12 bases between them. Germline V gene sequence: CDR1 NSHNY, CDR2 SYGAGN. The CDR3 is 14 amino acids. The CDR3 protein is CASSFRDNNERLFF. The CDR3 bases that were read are TGTGCCAGCAGTTTCCGGGACAATAACGAA. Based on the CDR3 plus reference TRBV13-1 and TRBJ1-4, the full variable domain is EAAVTQSPRNKVTVTGGNVTLSCRQTNSHNYMYWYRQDTGHGLRLIHYSYGAGNLRIGDVPDGYKATRTTQEDFFLLLELASPSQTSLYFCASSFRDNNERLFFGHGTKLSVL.

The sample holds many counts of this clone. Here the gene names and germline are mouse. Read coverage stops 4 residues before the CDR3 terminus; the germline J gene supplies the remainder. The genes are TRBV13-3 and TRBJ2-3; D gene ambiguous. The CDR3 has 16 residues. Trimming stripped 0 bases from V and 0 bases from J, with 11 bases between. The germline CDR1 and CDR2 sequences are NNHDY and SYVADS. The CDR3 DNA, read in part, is TGTGCCAGCAGTGATGCCACAGAAAATAGTGCAGAA. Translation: CASSDATENSAE. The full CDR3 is CASSDATENSAETLYF.

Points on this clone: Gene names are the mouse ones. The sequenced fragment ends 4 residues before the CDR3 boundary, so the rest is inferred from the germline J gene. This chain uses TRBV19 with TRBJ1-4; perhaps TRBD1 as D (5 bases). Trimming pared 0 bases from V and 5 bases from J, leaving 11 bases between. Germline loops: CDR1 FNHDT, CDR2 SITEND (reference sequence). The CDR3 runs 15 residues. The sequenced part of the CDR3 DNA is TGTGCCAGCAGTATAGCGTGGACAACAAACGAA. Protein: CASSIAWTTNE. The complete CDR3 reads CASSIAWTTNERLFF.

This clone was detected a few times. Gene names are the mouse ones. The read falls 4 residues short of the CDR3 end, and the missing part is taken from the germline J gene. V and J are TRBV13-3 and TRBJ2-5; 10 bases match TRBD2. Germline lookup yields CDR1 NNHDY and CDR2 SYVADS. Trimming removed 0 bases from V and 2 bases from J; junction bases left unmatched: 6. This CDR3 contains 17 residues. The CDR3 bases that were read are TGTGCCAGCAGTGATGCATCACGGGACTGGGGCCAAGAC. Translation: CASSDASRDWGQD. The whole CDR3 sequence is CASSDASRDWGQDTQYF. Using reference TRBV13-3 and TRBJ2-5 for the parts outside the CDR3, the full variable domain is EAAVTQSPRSKVAVTGGKVTLSCHQTNNHDYMYWYRQDTGHGLRLIHYSYVADSTEKGDIPDGYKASRPSQENFSLILELASLSQTAVYFCASSDASRDWGQDTQYFGPGTRLLVL.

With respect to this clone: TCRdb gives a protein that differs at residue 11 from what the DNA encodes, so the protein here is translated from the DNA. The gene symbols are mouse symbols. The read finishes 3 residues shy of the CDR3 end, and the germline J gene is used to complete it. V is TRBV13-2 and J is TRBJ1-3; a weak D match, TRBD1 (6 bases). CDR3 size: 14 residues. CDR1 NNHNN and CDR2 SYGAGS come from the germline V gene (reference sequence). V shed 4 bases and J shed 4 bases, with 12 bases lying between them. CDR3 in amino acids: CASGWGGRGNTLYF. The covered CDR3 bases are TGTGCCAGCGGTTGGGGGGGGCGAGGAAATACG.

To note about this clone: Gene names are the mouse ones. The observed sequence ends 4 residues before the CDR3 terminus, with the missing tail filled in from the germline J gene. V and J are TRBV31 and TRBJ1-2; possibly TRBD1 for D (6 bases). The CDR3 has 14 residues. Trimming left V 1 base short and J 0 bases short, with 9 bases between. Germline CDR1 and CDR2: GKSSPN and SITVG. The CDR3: CAWSQTGTNSDYTF. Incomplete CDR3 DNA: TGTGCCTGGAGTCAGACAGGAACAAACTCC.

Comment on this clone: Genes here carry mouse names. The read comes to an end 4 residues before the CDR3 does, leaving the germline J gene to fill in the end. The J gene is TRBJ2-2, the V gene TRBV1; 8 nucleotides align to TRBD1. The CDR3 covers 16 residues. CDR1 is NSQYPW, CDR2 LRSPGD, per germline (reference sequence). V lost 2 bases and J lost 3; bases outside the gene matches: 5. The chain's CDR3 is CTCSATQGAYTGQLYF. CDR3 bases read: TGCACCTGCAGTGCAACTCAGGGGGCGTACACCGGG.

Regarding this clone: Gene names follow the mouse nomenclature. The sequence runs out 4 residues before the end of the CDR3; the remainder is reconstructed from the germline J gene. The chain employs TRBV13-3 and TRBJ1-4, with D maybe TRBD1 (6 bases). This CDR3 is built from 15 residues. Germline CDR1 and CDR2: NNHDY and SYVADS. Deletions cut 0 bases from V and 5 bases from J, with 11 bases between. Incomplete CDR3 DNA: TGTGCCAGCAGTGATGCGGACAGAAAAAACGAA. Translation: CASSDADRKNE. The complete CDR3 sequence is CASSDADRKNERLFF.

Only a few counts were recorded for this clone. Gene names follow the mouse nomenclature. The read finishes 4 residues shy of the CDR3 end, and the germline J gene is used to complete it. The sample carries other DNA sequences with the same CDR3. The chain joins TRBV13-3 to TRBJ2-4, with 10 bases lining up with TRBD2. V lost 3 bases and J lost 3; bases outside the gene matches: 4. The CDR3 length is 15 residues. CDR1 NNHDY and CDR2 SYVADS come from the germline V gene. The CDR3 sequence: CASSGLGGRQNTLYF. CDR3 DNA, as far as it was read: TGTGCCAGCAGTGGGCTGGGGGGGCGCCAAAAC.

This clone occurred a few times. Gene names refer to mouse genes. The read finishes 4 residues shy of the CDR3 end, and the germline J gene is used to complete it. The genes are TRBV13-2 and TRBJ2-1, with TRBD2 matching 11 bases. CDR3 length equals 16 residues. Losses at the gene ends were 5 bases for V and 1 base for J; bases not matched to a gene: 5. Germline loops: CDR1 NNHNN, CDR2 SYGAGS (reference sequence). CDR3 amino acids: CASGPDWGGNYAEQFF. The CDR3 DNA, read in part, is TGTGCCAGCGGACCCGACTGGGGGGGAAACTATGCT.

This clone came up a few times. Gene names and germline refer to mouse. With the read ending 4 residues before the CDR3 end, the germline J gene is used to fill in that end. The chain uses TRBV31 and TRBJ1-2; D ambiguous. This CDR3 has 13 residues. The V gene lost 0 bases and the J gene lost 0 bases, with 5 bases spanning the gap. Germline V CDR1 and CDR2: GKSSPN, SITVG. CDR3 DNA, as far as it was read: TGTGCCTGGAGTCTCCTAACAAACTCC. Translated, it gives CAWSLLTNS. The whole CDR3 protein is CAWSLLTNSDYTF.

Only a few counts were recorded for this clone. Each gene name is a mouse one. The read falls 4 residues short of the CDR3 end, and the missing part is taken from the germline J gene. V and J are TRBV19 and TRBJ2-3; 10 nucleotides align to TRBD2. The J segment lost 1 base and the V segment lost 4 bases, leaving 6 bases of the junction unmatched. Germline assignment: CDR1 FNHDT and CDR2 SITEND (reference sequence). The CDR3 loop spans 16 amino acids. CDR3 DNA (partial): TGTGCCAGCAGTCCCGGGACTGGGGTGGGTGCAGAA. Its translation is CASSPGTGVGAE. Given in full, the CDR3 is CASSPGTGVGAETLYF.

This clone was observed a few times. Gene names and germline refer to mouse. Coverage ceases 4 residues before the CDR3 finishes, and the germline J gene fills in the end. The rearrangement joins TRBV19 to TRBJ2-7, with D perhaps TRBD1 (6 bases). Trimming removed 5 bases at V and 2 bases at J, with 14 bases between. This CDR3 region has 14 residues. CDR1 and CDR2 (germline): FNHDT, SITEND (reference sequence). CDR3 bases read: TGTGCCAGCAGCCTTTGGACAGCAACCTAT. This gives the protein CASSLWTATY. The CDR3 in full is CASSLWTATYEQYF.

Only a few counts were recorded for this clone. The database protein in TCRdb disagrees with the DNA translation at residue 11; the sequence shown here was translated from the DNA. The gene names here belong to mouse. The chain's CDR3 is CASSIQGGNSPLYF. The sequenced CDR3 bases are TGTGCCAGCAGTATCCAGGGAGGGAATTCGCCC. The chain couples TRBV19 to TRBJ1-6; a weak D match, TRBD1 (5 bases). Read sequence stops 3 residues before the CDR3 end, and the germline J gene provides the missing end. TRBJ1-6 is labeled an ORF, and its function is uncertain. Germline V lookup: CDR1 FNHDT, CDR2 SITEND (reference sequence). This CDR3 contains 14 residues. The V and J ends lost 2 bases and 7 bases respectively, with 10 bases between them.

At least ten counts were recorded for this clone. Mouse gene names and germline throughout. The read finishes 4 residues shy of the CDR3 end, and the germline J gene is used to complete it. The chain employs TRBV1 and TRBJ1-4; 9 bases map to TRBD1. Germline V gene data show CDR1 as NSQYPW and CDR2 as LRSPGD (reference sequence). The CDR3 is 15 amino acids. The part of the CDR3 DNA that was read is TGCACCTGCAGTGCAGAGGACAGGGGATCCGAA. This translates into CTCSAEDRGSE. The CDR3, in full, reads CTCSAEDRGSERLFF.

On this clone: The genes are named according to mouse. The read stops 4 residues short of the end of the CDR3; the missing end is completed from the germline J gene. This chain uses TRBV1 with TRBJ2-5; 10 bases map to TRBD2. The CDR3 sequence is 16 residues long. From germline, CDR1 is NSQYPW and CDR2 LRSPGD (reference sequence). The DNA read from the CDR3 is TGCACCTGCAGTGCAGATTGGGCTGGGGGGGCGGAC. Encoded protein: CTCSADWAGGAD. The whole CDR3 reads CTCSADWAGGADTQYF.

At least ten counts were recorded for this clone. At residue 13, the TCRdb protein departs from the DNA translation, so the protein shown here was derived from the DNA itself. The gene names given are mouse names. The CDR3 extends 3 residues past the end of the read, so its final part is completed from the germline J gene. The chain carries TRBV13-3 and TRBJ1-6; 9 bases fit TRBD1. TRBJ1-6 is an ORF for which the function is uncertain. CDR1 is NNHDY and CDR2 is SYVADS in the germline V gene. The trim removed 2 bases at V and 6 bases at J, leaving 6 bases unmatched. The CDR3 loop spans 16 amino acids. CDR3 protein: CASSENRGRRNSPLYF. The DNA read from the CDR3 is TGTGCCAGCAGTGAGAACAGGGGGCGCCGTAATTCGCCC.